One and the same sample provided the 30 T cell receptor beta chains below, sequenced in a study of T cell responses to AZD1222 COVID-19 vaccine. Repertoires were generated with immunoSEQ multiplex PCR, while TCRdb's copy carries only in-frame clones and drops some. The table has fewer than 150,000 clones, about nine tenths seen once. The specimen comprised peripheral blood, sampled on day 0 of AZD1222 vaccination. The receptor set was obtained from an adult in good health.

The CDR3 DNA is TGTGCCAGCAGTTATGGGGCAGGGGCCCCGAACACTGAAGCTTTCTTT. Its protein is CASSYGAGAPNTEAFF. V gene TRBV6-5 combines with J gene TRBJ1-1, with TRBD1 as a possible D gene (6 bases). The V and J ends lost 3 bases and 1 base respectively, with 15 bases between them. The germline V gene has CDR1 MNHEY and CDR2 SVGAGI. CDR3 size: 16 residues.

This clone was seen a few times. This chain links TRBV19 with TRBJ2-2; 7 bases agree with TRBD1. The CDR3 spans 14 residues. V trimming: 5 bases; J trimming: 6 bases; junction bases outside the gene matches: 6. Germline-derived CDR1 and CDR2 are LNHDA and SQIVND (reference sequence). The CDR3 DNA is TGTGCCAGTAGTGACCAGGGGGTAGCCGGGGAGCTGTTTTTT. Its translation is CASSDQGVAGELFF. The variable domain in full, completed from reference TRBV19 and TRBJ2-2, reads DGGITQSPKYLFRKEGQNVTLSCEQNLNHDAMYWYRQDPGQGLRLIYYSQIVNDFQKGDIAEGYSVSREKKESFPLTVTSAQKNPTAFYLCASSDQGVAGELFFGEGSRLTVL.

The rearrangement joins TRBV19 to TRBJ2-1, with 9 nucleotides matching TRBD1. The trim removed 6 bases at V and 8 bases at J, leaving 8 bases unmatched. Per germline, CDR1 LNHDA and CDR2 SQIVND (reference sequence). The CDR3 has 14 residues. The CDR3: CASSKQGARDEQFF. The DNA for the CDR3 is TGTGCCAGTAGCAAACAGGGGGCGAGGGATGAGCAGTTCTTC. The whole variable domain, filled in from reference TRBV19 and TRBJ2-1, reads DGGITQSPKYLFRKEGQNVTLSCEQNLNHDAMYWYRQDPGQGLRLIYYSQIVNDFQKGDIAEGYSVSREKKESFPLTVTSAQKNPTAFYLCASSKQGARDEQFFGPGTRLTVL.

The chain is built from TRBV4-3 and TRBJ1-5, with D uncertain. The V end was cut by 0 bases, the J end by 4 bases, with 28 bases between. The CDR3 runs 21 residues. Looked up from germline, CDR1 is LGHNA and CDR2 is YSLEER. DNA of the CDR3: TGCGCCAGCAGCCAAGATCTGACTTTAGGGAGGGTATATTTTCGGAATCAGCCCCAGCATTTT. It encodes CASSQDLTLGRVYFRNQPQHF.

This chain joins TRBV27 and TRBJ1-6, with 7 bases fitting TRBD1. CDR3 length: 15 amino acids. Germline assignment: CDR1 MNHEY and CDR2 SMNVEV (reference sequence). After removal of 4 bases from V and 10 bases from J, the junction contained 10 bases not matched to a gene. CDR3: CASSYRTGLGSPLHF. For the CDR3, the DNA is TGTGCCAGCAGTTATCGGACAGGCTTGGGGTCACCCCTCCACTTT.

This chain connects TRBV11-2 to TRBJ1-5; possibly TRBD1 for D (5 bases). CDR3 length: 13 residues. Germline assignment: CDR1 SGHAT and CDR2 FQNNGV. V was cut by 6 bases and J by 3 bases, with 9 bases left in between. In DNA, the CDR3 is TGTGCCAGCAGTATGGGGCCCAATCAGCCCCAGCATTTT. Encoded protein: CASSMGPNQPQHF.

The CDR3: CASLPNDAYNEQFF. In DNA, the CDR3 is TGCGCCAGCTTACCCAACGACGCTTACAATGAGCAGTTCTTC. The genes are TRBV10-2 and TRBJ2-1; D is uncertain. This CDR3 comprises 14 residues. V lost 8 bases to trimming and J lost 4 bases, with 15 bases between them. Germline V lookup: CDR1 WSHSY, CDR2 SAAADI.

The V call is TRBV11-1, the J call TRBJ2-5; TRBD1 matches at 7 bases. V trimming: 5 bases; J trimming: 5 bases; junction bases outside the gene matches: 8. Germline-derived CDR1 and CDR2 are SGHAT and FQDESV (reference sequence). This CDR3 spans 14 amino acids. The CDR3 DNA follows: TGTGCCAGCAGCCAGTTGGAGACAGGGGAGACCCAGTACTTC. Translated: CASSQLETGETQYF.

The rearrangement joins TRBV27 to TRBJ1-1, with D unclear. This CDR3 is 13 amino acids long. V lost 2 bases and J lost 0, with 4 bases in between. Germline CDR1 and CDR2: MNHEY and SMNVEV (reference sequence). Here the CDR3 DNA reads TGTGCCAGCAGTTTACTTCTGAACACTGAAGCTTTCTTT. This sequence encodes CASSLLLNTEAFF.

This rearrangement joins TRBV10-3 to TRBJ2-3; D possibly matches TRBD1 or TRBD2 (5 bases each). CDR3 length: 15 residues. In germline, CDR1 is ENHRY, CDR2 SYGVKD. The ends were cut back, 2 bases at V and 5 bases at J, with 14 bases in the middle. The CDR3, as DNA: TGTGCCATCAGTGAGAGGGGACCGGAGATAGATACGCAGTATTTT. Its translation: CAISERGPEIDTQYF.

This clone was seen a single time. The genes are TRBV21-1 and TRBJ2-5; TRBD1, the table's D call, was not compared with the DNA. TRBV21-1 constitutes a pseudogene. The CDR3 is made up of 12 amino acids. In DNA, the CDR3 is TGTGCCAAGACAGGGGGGACGGAGACCCAGTACTTC. Translated, it gives CAKTGGTETQYF.

V is TRBV3-1 (or the pseudogene TRBV3-2) and J is TRBJ2-3; no clear D gene. The CDR3 contains 15 residues. V shed 2 bases and J shed 2 bases, with 11 bases lying between them. In germline, CDR1 is LGHDT, CDR2 YNNKEL (reference sequence). The CDR3 region is CASSQMAQSTDTQYF. The DNA for the CDR3 is TGTGCCAGCAGCCAAATGGCTCAATCCACAGATACGCAGTATTTT.

The chain is built from TRBV12-2 and TRBJ1-4; the D call of TRBD1 is as the table states it, not checked on the DNA. TRBV12-2 is assigned pseudogene status. This CDR3 comprises 12 residues. This CDR3 is CASRLDPEKLFF. CDR3 sequence (DNA): TGTGCAAGTCGCCTAGATCCAGAAAAACTGTTTTTT.

The chain combines TRBV19 with TRBJ1-2; no clear D. The germline CDR1 and CDR2 sequences are LNHDA and SQIVND (reference sequence). The CDR3 is made up of 14 amino acids. V lost 6 bases to trimming and J lost 0 bases, with 11 bases between them. In nucleotides, the CDR3 is TGTGCCAGTAGCGTGCAAGCAACTAACTATGGCTACACCTTC. Its translation is CASSVQATNYGYTF.

The chain combines TRBV28 with TRBJ2-2; D assignment may be TRBD1 or TRBD2 (6 bases each). The CDR3 consists of 17 residues. The germline CDR1 and CDR2 sequences are MDHEN and SYDVKM. Trimming removed 6 bases at V and 0 bases at J, with 17 bases between. DNA for the CDR3: TGTGCCAGCAGCTCTCCGGGGGCCCCGGCGAACACCGGGGAGCTGTTTTTT. It encodes CASSSPGAPANTGELFF.

V gene TRBV10-3 combines with J gene TRBJ2-7, with TRBD1 identical over 10 bases. This CDR3 is built from 16 residues. J lost 1 base, V lost 0 bases, and 3 bases had no gene match. Germline V gene data show CDR1 as ENHRY and CDR2 as SYGVKD. The CDR3 spells CAISESGQGNSYEQYF. DNA for the CDR3: TGTGCCATCAGTGAGTCGGGACAGGGGAATTCCTACGAGCAGTACTTC.

The V call is TRBV7-9, the J call TRBJ2-7, with 7 bases aligning to TRBD1. The CDR3 sequence is 13 residues long. V lost 6 bases, J lost 4 bases, and 6 bases stayed unmatched. Per germline, CDR1 SEHNR and CDR2 FQNEAQ (reference sequence). The CDR3: CASRDRHSYEQYF. The CDR3, as DNA: TGTGCCAGCAGGGACAGGCATTCTTACGAGCAGTACTTC. The variable domain in full, completed from reference TRBV7-9 and TRBJ2-7, reads DTGVSQNPRHKITKRGQNVTFRCDPISEHNRLYWYRQTLGQGPEFLTYFQNEAQLEKSRLLSDRFSAERPKGSFSTLEIQRTEQGDSAMYLCASRDRHSYEQYFGPGTRLTVT.

The chain employs TRBV5-6 and TRBJ2-4; 7 bases align to TRBD1. The CDR3 is made up of 17 amino acids. Losses at the gene ends were 8 bases for V and 1 base for J; bases not matched to a gene: 15. CDR1 SGHDT and CDR2 YYEEEE come from the germline V gene. In DNA form, the CDR3 reads TGTGCCAGAGGGGGCAGGGACGCCCTCAGGGCCAAAAACATTCAGTACTTC. Translated, it gives CARGGRDALRAKNIQYF.

This chain uses TRBV6-5 with TRBJ2-5; tentative D call: TRBD2 (5 bases). The CDR3 runs to 13 residues. Trimming left V 11 bases short and J 5 bases short, with 18 bases between. Germline values: CDR1 MNHEY, CDR2 SVGAGI. DNA for the CDR3: TGTGCCGGAGGAGCGACCAGAGGGGAGACCCAGTACTTC. Translating it yields CAGGATRGETQYF.

V and J are TRBV19 and TRBJ2-3; 11 bases line up with TRBD2. Per the germline V gene, CDR1 is LNHDA and CDR2 is SQIVND (reference sequence). The CDR3 is 16 residues long. After removal of 4 bases from V and 0 bases from J, the junction contained 3 bases not matched to a gene. CDR3 DNA sequence: TGTGCCAGTAGTAGGGGACTAGCGGTTAGCACAGATACGCAGTATTTT. Encoded protein: CASSRGLAVSTDTQYF.

The table lists this clone with a count of one. The chain links TRBV7-3 to TRBJ2-1, with D perhaps matching TRBD1 or TRBD2 (5 bases each). The V and J ends lost 3 bases and 7 bases respectively, with 16 bases between them. This CDR3 has 15 residues. The germline V gene encodes CDR1 SGHTA and CDR2 FQGTGA. The CDR3 DNA reads as TGTGCCAGCAGCTTGAATACGGGACGGCAAAATGAGCAGTTCTTC. Translation: CASSLNTGRQNEQFF.

The V and J genes are TRBV9 and TRBJ1-5; D remains unclear. Trimming removed 1 base from V and 5 bases from J, with 10 bases in between. Germline V lookup: CDR1 SGDLS, CDR2 YYNGEE. The CDR3 consists of 14 residues. CDR3 sequence reads: CASSVTLADQPQHF. Here the CDR3 DNA reads TGTGCCAGCAGCGTAACTCTGGCTGATCAGCCCCAGCATTTT. Full variable domain (missing parts from reference TRBV9 and TRBJ1-5): DSGVTQTPKHLITATGQRVTLRCSPRSGDLSVYWYQQSLDQGLQFLIQYYNGEERAKGNILERFSAQQFPDLHSELNLSSLELGDSALYFCASSVTLADQPQHFGDGTRLSIL.

The rearrangement links TRBV12-3 or TRBV12-4 to TRBJ1-2; perhaps TRBD1 as D (5 bases). The V end lost 6 bases, the J end lost 1 base, and 9 bases lay between the germline ends. The CDR3 loop spans 13 amino acids. The DNA for the CDR3 is TGTGCCAGCAGAGGGGCCCTTAACTATGGCTACACCTTC. Translating it yields CASRGALNYGYTF.

This chain uses TRBV5-5 with TRBJ2-1; 7 bases fit TRBD2. Losses at the gene ends were 2 bases for V and 3 bases for J; bases not matched to a gene: 20. The CDR3 covers 20 residues. Germline CDR1 is SGHKS and CDR2 is YYEKEE (reference sequence). CDR3 coding DNA: TGTGCCAGCAGCTTCGCGGTGGGCCCCGTATCTAGCGGATTCTACAATGAGCAGTTCTTC. Protein: CASSFAVGPVSSGFYNEQFF.

This chain uses TRBV11-2 with TRBJ2-7; 7 nucleotides match TRBD1. After removal of 5 bases from V and 7 bases from J, the junction contained 11 bases not matched to a gene. Germline loops: CDR1 SGHAT, CDR2 FQNNGV. The CDR3 is 14 amino acids. The CDR3 sequence: CASSGGQPTEEQYF. The CDR3 DNA reads as TGTGCCAGCAGCGGGGGACAGCCAACTGAAGAGCAGTACTTC.

This sequence joins TRBV12-3 or TRBV12-4 and TRBJ2-1, with D possibly TRBD2 on 6 matching bases. V lost 4 bases and J 14 bases, leaving 12 bases between the germline ends. The CDR3 spans 11 residues. In DNA form, the CDR3 reads TGTGCCAGCAGTTCCCTTAGCGGCAAGTTCTTC. It translates to CASSSLSGKFF.

The V gene is TRBV13, the J gene TRBJ2-7; 10 bases align to TRBD1. The CDR3 has 16 amino acids. Germline loops: CDR1 PRHDT, CDR2 FYEKMQ (reference sequence). The V and J ends lost 6 bases and 4 bases, in that order; junction bases with no gene match: 12. DNA for the CDR3: TGTGCCAGCAGTGAAAAGGCGGGACAGGGGTGGTACGAGCAGTACTTC. Its protein product is CASSEKAGQGWYEQYF.

V gene TRBV7-3 combines with J gene TRBJ1-1; D not certain. This CDR3 is 13 amino acids long. With 5 bases removed from V and 0 bases from J, the gap between germline ends came to 7 bases. Looked up from germline, CDR1 is SGHTA and CDR2 is FQGTGA. As DNA, the CDR3 is TGTGCCAGCAGCGAACAGTTGAACACTGAAGCTTTCTTT. Encoded protein: CASSEQLNTEAFF.

A few counts support this clone. The CDR3: CASRTVGYRDGNNSPLHF. The CDR3 DNA follows: TGTGCAAGTCGCACAGTCGGGTACCGGGACGGCAATAATTCACCCCTCCACTTT. The chain couples TRBV12-2 to TRBJ1-6. TRBV12-2 represents a pseudogene. There are 18 residues in the CDR3.

This clone was detected only once. The chain carries TRBV5-5 and TRBJ1-4; D is perhaps TRBD1 (6 bases). V was shortened by 0 bases and J by 7 bases, with 13 bases between the two germline ends. Per the germline V gene, CDR1 is SGHKS and CDR2 is YYEKEE (reference sequence). This CDR3 comprises 15 residues. CDR3 nucleotide sequence: TGTGCCAGCAGCTTGGGCGGGGGCAGTGGTGAAAAACTGTTTTTT. Translated, it gives CASSLGGGSGEKLFF.